The sequence of this TCR beta chain was determined in a study of blood T cell repertoires in COVID-19. Study at large: Acute-phase and convalescent COVID-19 samples originated in the United States, Italy and Spain.

V trimming: 1 base; J trimming: 2 bases; junction bases outside the gene matches: 7. Germline V lookup: CDR1 SGDLS, CDR2 YYNGEE. There are 16 residues in the CDR3. Measured with immunoSEQ multiplex PCR; TCRdb has only the in-frame clones, and not every one. Of roughly 140,000 clones listed, about 80% were seen once; the top ten hold less than 9.5%. This receptor was identified in a human donor in a cohort sampled during active COVID-19. Input material: peripheral blood. This chain joins TRBV9 and TRBJ2-5; 8 nucleotides align to TRBD1. The CDR3 coding sequence is TGTGCCAGCAGCGTAAACCCGGACAGGGAACAAGAGACCCAGTACTTC. It yields the protein CASSVNPDREQETQYF.